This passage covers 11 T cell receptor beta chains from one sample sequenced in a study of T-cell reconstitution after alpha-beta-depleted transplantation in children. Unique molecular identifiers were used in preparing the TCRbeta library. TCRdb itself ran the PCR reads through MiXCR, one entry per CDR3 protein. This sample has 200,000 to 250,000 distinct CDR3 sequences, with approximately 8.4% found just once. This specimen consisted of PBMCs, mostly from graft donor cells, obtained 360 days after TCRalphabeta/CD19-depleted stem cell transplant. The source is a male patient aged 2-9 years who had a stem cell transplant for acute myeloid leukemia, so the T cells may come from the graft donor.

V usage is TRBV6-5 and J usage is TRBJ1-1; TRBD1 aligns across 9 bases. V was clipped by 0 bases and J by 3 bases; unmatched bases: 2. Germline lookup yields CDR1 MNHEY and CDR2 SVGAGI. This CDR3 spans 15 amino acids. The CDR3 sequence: CASSYSGQGYTEAFF. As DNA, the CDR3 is TGTGCCAGCAGTTACTCGGGACAGGGCTACACTGAAGCTTTCTTT.

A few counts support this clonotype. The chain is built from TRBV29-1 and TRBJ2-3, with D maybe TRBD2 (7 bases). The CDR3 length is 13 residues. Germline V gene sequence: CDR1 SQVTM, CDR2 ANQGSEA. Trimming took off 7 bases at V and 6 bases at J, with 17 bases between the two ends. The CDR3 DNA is TGCAGCGGGGACACCGCGGGGGCTGATACGCAGTATTTT. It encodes CSGDTAGADTQYF.

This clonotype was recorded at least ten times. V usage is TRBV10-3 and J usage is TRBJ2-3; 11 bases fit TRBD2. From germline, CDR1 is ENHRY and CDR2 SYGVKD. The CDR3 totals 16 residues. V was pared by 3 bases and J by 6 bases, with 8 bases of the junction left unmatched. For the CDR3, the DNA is TGTGCCATCAGTGATCTAGCGGGGGGCCGGGTGGATACGCAGTATTTT. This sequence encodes CAISDLAGGRVDTQYF.

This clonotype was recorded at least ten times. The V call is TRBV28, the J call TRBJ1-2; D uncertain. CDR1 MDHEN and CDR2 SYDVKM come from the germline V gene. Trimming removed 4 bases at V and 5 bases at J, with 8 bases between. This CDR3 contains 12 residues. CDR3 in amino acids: CASSYDKYGYTF. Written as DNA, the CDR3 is TGTGCCAGCAGTTACGACAAATATGGCTACACCTTC.

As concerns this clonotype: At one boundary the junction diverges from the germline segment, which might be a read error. CDR3 sequence (DNA): TGTGACACCAGTGAGGGCCGGGACCCAAATACGCAGTATTTT. Its translation is CDTSEGRDPNTQYF. The rearrangement joins TRBV24-1 to TRBJ2-3, with D perhaps being TRBD1 or TRBD2 (5 bases each). This CDR3 has 14 residues. From germline, CDR1 is KGHDR and CDR2 SFDVKD.

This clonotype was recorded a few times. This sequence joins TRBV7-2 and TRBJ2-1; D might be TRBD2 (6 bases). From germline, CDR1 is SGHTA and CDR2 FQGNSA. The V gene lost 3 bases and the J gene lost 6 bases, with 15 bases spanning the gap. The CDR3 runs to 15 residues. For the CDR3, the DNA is TGTGCCAGCAGCTTGGGACTTACCCCCCCCAATGAGCAGTTCTTC. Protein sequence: CASSLGLTPPNEQFF.

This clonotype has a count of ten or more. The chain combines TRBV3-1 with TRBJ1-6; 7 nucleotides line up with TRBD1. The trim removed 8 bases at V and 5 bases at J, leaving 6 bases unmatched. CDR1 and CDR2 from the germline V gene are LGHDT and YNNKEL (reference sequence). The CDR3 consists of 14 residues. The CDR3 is CASCRDRDNSPLHF. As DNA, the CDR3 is TGTGCCAGCTGCCGGGACAGAGATAATTCACCCCTCCACTTT.

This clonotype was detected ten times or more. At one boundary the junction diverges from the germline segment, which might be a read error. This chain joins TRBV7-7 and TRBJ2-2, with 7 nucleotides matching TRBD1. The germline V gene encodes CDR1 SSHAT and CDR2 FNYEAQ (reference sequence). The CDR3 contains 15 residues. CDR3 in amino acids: CASSPRQGTTGELFF. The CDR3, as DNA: TGTGCTAGCAGCCCACGACAGGGCACTACCGGGGAGCTGTTTTTT.

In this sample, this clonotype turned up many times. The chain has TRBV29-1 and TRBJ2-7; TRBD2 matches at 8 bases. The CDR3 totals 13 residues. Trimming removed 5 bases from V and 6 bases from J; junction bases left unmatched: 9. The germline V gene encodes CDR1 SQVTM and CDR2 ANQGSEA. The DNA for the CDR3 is TGCAGCGTTACCCCGGGACTAGGAGGCGAGCAGTACGTC. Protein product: CSVTPGLGGEQYV.

The CDR3 loop is CASSLPSGNTGELFF. The CDR3 bases are TGCGCCAGCAGCTTGCCTAGCGGGAACACCGGGGAGCTGTTTTTT. The rearrangement uses TRBV5-1 and TRBJ2-2; 7 nucleotides align to TRBD2. The germline V gene has CDR1 SGHRS and CDR2 YFSETQ. CDR3 size: 15 residues. V shed 1 base and J 1 base; nucleotides not matched to a gene: 1.

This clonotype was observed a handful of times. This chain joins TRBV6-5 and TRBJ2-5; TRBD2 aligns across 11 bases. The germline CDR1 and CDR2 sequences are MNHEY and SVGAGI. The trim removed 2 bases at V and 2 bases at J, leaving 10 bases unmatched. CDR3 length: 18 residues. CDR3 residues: CASSYVAGGRRLQETQYF. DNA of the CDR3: TGTGCCAGCAGTTACGTAGCGGGGGGGCGCCGCCTACAAGAGACCCAGTACTTC.